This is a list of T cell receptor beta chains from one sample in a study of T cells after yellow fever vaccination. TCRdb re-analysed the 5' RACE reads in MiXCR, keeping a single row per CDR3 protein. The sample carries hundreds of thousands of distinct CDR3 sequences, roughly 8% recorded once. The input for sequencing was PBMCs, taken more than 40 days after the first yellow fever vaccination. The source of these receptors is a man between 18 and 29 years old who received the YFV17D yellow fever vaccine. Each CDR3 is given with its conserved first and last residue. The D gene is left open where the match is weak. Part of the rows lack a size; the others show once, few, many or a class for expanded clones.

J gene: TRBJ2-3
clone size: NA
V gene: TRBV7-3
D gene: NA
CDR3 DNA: TGTGCCAGCAGCTTTTACGGAGATACGCAGTATTTT
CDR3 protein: CASSFYGDTQYF

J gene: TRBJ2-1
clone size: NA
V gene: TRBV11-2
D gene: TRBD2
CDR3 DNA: TGTGCCAGCAGCTTCGTACTAGCGGGGGGTGAGCAGTTCTTC
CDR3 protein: CASSFVLAGGEQFF

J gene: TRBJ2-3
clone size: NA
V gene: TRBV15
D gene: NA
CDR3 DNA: TGTGCCACCAGCAGAGCATACAGGGCGGGGGCCTCCACAGATACGCAGTATTTT
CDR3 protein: CATSRAYRAGASTDTQYF

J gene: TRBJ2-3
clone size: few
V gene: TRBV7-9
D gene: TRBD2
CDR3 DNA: TGTGCCAGCAGCTTCGGGACTAGCGGGGGAGAGGAGTATTTT
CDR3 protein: CASSFGTSGGEEYF

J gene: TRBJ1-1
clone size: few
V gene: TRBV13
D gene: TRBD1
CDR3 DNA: TGTGCCAGCAGCTTTCCAGGGGGGGCCATGAACACTGAAGCTTTCTTT
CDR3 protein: CASSFPGGAMNTEAFF

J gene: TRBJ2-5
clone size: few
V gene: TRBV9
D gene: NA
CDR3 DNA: TGTGCCAGCAGCGTAGATGGGGGGCAAGAGACCCAGTACTTC
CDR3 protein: CASSVDGGQETQYF

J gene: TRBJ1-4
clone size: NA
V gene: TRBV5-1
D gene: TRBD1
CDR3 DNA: TGCGCCAGCAGCCGTCGGACAGGCGTGGACGAAAAACTGTTTTTT
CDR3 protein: CASSRRTGVDEKLFF

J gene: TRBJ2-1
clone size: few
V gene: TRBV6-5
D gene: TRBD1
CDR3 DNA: TGTGCCAGCACTTCCCGCCCGACAGGGGGTTCTGAGCAGTTCTTC
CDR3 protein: CASTSRPTGGSEQFF

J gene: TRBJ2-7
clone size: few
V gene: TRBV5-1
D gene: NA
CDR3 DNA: TGCGCCAGCAGCTTCTCTGACAGCGCCTACGAGCAGTACTTC
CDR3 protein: CASSFSDSAYEQYF

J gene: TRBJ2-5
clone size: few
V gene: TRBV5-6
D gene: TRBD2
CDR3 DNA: TGTGCCAGCAGCTTGCGGGCGGGGCCTAGCGGTATCCAAGAGACCCAGTACTTC
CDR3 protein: CASSLRAGPSGIQETQYF

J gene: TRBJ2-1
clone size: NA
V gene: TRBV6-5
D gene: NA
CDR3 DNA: TGTGCCAGCAGTTACTCGAGGGAGTCCCCTGGCCACAATGAGCAGTTCTTC
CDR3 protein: CASSYSRESPGHNEQFF

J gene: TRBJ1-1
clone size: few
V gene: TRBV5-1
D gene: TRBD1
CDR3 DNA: TGCGCCAGCAGCTTGGGGACAGGGTTCGCTGAAGCTTTCTTT
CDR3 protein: CASSLGTGFAEAFF

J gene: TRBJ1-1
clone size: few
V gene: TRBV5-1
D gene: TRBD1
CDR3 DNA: TGCGCCAGCAGCTTGCTCGGGACAGTTGAAGCTTTCTTT
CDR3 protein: CASSLLGTVEAFF

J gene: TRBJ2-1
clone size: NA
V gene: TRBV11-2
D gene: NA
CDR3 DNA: TGTGCCAGCAGCTTAGATATACGTACCCCGTTCTTC
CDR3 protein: CASSLDIRTPFF

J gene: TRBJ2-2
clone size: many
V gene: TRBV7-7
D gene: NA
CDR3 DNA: TGTGCCAGCAGCGTACAGGGTTTGGAGCTGTTTTTT
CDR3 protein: CASSVQGLELFF

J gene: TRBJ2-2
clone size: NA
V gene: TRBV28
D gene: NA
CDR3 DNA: TGTGCCAGCAAACGGGGAGTGGACACCGGGGAGCTGTTTTTT
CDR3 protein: CASKRGVDTGELFF

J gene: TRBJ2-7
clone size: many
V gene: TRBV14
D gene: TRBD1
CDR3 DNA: TGTGCCAGCAGCCCGTTGACAGGGTCCTCCTACGAGCAGTACTTC
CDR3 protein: CASSPLTGSSYEQYF

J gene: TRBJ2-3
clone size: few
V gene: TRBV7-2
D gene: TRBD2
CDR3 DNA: TGTGCCAGCAGCGCGACTAGCGGGGTCGCAGATACGCAGTATTTT
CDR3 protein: CASSATSGVADTQYF

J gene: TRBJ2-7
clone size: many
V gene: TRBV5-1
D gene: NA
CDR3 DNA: TGCGCCAGCAGCCCCGAGCCGGGACTCGAAACCTTGGAGCAGTACTTC
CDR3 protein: CASSPEPGLETLEQYF

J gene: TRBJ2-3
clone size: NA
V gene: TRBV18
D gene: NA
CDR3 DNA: TGTGCCAGCTCACCGAATCCTCGCGATTTTAGCACAGATACGCAGTATTTT
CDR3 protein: CASSPNPRDFSTDTQYF

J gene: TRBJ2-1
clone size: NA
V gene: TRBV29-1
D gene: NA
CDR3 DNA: TGCAGCGTTGGAGGCGGGGGCCTTAATGAGCAGTTCTTC
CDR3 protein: CSVGGGGLNEQFF

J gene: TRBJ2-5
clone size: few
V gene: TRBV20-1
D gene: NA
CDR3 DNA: TGCAGTGCGCGTATGGGGGAGACCCAGTACTTC
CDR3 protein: CSARMGETQYF

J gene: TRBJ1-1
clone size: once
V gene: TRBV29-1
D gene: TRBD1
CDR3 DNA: TGCAGCGTTACAGGGGGTTACGGTGAAGCTTTCTTT
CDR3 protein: CSVTGGYGEAFF

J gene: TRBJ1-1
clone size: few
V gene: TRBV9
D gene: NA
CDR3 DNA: TGTGCCAGCAGCCCCCCGGGCTCCTGGGACACTGAAGCTTTCTTT
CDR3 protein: CASSPPGSWDTEAFF

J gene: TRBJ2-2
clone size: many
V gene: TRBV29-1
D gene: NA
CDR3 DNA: TGCAGCGTTTGGAAAAACACCGGGGAGCTGTTTTTT
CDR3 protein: CSVWKNTGELFF

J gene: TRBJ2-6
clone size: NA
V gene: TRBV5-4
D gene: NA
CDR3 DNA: TGTGCCAGCAGCTTGGATCCAGGGACTCACCTCGGGGCCAACGTCCTGACTTTC
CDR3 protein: CASSLDPGTHLGANVLTF

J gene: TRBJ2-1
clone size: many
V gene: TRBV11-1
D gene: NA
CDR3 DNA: TGTGCCAGCAGCCCACGCGACGGTACGGGGGCCAGCTCCTACAATGAGCAGTTCTTC
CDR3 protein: CASSPRDGTGASSYNEQFF

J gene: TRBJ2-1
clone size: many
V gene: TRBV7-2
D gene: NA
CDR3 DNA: TGTGCCAGCAGCTTATCGTTGACAGCTGTTGGTGGGTACAATGAGCAGTTCTTC
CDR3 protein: CASSLSLTAVGGYNEQFF

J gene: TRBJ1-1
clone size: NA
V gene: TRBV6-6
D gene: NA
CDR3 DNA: TGTGCCAGCAGTTCCGCAGAGAACACTGAAGCTTTCTTT
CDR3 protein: CASSSAENTEAFF

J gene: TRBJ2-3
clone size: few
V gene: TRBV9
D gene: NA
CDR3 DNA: TGTGCCAGCAGCGTAGGTGCAAGCACAGATACGCAGTATTTT
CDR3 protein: CASSVGASTDTQYF

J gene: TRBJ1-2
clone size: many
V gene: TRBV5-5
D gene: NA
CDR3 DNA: TGTGCCAGCAGCTTGAGGAGGAACTATGGCTACACCTTC
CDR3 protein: CASSLRRNYGYTF

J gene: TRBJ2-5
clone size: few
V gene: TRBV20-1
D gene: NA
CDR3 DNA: TGCAGTGCTGTCCGACAGCCTCATGGGGAGACCCAGTACTTC
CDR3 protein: CSAVRQPHGETQYF

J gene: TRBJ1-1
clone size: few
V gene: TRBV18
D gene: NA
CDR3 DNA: TGTGCCAGCTCACCATTTAGGGGCACTGAAGCTTTCTTT
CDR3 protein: CASSPFRGTEAFF

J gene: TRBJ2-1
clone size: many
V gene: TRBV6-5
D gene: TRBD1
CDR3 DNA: TGTGCCAGCAGTTCCGGGACAGGGGGGAATGAGCAGTTCTTC
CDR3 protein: CASSSGTGGNEQFF

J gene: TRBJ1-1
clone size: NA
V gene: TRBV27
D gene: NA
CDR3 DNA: TGTGCCAGCAGTTTTTCAGGGGAAGGGACTGAAGCTTTCTTT
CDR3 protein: CASSFSGEGTEAFF

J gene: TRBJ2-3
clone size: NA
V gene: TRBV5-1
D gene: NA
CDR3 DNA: TGCGCCAGCAGCGAGGGACAATTAAGCACAGATACGCAGTATTTT
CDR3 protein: CASSEGQLSTDTQYF

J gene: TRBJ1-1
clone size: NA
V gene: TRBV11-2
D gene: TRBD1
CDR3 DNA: TGTGCCAGCAGCGTAGAATTACGAGGGACAGGGACTTTTAGGACTGAAGCTTTCTTT
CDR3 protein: CASSVELRGTGTFRTEAFF

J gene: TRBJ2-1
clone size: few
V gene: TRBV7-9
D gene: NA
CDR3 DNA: TGTGCCAGCAGCCCGACTGGATTCACCGAGCAGTTCTTC
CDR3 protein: CASSPTGFTEQFF

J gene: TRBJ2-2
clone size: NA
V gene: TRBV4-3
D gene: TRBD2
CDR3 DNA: TGCGCCAGCAGCCAAGATCGTGGTAGCGGGGGCCTTACCGGGGAGCTGTTTTTT
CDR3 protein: CASSQDRGSGGLTGELFF

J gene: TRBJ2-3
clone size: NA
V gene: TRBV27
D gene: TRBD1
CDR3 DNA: TGTGCCAGCAGTTTGGGAAGGGGGCGCCCCCTGTGGCATTTT
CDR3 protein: CASSLGRGRPLWHF

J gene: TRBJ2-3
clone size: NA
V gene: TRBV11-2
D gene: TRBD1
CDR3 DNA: TGTGCCAGCAGCCCCGGACGGGACAGGGCCACAGATACGCAGTATTTT
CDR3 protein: CASSPGRDRATDTQYF

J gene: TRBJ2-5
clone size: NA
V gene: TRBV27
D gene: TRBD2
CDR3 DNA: TGTGCCAGCAGTGGGGGGGTAGCGGGGCGCCAAGAGACCCAGTACTTC
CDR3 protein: CASSGGVAGRQETQYF

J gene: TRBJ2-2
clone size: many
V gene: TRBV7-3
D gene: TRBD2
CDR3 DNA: TGTGCCAGCAGCTCTCCAGCGGGGGTGGGTTGGTCCGGGGAGCTGTTTTTT
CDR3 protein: CASSSPAGVGWSGELFF

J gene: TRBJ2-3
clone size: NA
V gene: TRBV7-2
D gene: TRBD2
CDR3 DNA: TGTGCCAGCAGCTTAGTTGATAGCGGGGGGGGAAATACGCAGTATTTT
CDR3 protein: CASSLVDSGGGNTQYF

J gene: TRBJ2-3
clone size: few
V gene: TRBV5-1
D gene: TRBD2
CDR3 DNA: TGCGCCAGCAGGCTCGGGACTAGCGGTCGGGCTGGCACAGATACGCAGTATTTT
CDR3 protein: CASRLGTSGRAGTDTQYF

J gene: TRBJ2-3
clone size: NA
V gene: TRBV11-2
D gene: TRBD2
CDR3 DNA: TGTGCCAGCAGCTTGCCGGGGACTAGCGGGGGTCACCGGGACACAGATACGCAGTATTTT
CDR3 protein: CASSLPGTSGGHRDTDTQYF

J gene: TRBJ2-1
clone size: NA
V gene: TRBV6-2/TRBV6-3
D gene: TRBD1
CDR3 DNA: TGTGCCAGCAGTTACGAATGGACAGGCAAGCAGTTCTTC
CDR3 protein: CASSYEWTGKQFF

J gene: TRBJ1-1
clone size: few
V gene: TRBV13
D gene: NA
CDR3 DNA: TGTGCCAGCAGCTTAATCGAGAACGAAGCTTTCTTT
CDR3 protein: CASSLIENEAFF

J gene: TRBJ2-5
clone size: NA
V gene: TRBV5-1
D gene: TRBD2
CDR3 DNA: TGCGCCAGCAGCTTGGCCCTAGCGGGGGGCCAAGAGACCCAGTACTTC
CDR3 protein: CASSLALAGGQETQYF

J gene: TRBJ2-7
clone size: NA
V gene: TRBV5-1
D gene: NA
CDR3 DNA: TGCGCCAGCAGCTTGGCGGCACTTCGGGAGCAGTACTTC
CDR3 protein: CASSLAALREQYF